This T cell receptor beta chain was sequenced in a study of blood T cell repertoires in COVID-19. The CDR3 is made up of 19 amino acids. The ends lost 6 bases at V and 1 base at J; junction bases unmatched: 19. CDR1 and CDR2 from the germline V gene are SGDLS and YYNGEE. Libraries were prepared by immunoSEQ multiplex PCR; TCRdb keeps only in-frame clonotypes and omits some of them. The sample consists of fewer than 200,000 clones, approximately 74% of them appearing once. V usage is TRBV9 and J usage is TRBJ2-1; TRBD2 matches at 7 bases. The sequenced material came from peripheral blood. This receptor was identified in a woman of 80 years or more with acute or convalescent COVID-19. DNA of the CDR3: TGTGCCAGCATCCTTAGGGGACTAAAACGGGCGTCGTCCTACAATGAGCAGTTCTTC. Amino acids: CASILRGLKRASSYNEQFF.